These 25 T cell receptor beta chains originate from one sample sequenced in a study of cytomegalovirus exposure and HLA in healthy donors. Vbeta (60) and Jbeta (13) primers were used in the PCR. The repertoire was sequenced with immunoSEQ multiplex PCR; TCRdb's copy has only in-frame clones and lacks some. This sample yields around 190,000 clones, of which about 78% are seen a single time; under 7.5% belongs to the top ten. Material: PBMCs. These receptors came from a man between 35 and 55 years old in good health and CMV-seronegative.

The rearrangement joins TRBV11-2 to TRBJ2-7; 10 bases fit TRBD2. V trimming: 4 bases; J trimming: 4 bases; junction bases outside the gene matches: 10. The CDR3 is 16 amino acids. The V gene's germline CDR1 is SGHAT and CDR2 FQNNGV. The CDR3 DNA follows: TGTGCCAGCAGCTCCCAGGGGGCTAGCGGGGGTTACGAGCAGTACTTC. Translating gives CASSSQGASGGYEQYF.

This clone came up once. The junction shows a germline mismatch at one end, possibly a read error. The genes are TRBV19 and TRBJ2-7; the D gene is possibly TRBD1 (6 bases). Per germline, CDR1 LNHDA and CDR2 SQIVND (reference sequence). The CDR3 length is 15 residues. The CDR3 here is CASSNPGTFSYQQYF. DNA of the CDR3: TGTGCCAGTAGTAACCCCGGGACATTTTCCTACCAGCAGTACTTC.

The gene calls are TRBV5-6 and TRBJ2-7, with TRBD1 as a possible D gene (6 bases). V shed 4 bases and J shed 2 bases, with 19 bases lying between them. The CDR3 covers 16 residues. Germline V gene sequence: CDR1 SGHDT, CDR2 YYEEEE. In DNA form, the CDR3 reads TGTGCCAGCAGCCCGATCGACAGGACGGGCACCTACGAGCAGTACTTC. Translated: CASSPIDRTGTYEQYF.

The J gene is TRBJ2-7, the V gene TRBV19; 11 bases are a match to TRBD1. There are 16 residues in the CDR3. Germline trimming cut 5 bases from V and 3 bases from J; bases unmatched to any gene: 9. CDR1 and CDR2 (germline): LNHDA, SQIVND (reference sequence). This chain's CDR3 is CASSGQGARGDYEQYF. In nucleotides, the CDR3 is TGTGCCAGTAGTGGACAGGGGGCGCGGGGGGACTACGAGCAGTACTTC.

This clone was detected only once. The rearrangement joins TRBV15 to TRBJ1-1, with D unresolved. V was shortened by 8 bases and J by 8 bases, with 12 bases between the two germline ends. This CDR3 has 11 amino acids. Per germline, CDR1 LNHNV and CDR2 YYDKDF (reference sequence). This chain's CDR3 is CATGAGLEAFF. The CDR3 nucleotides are TGTGCCACCGGAGCGGGTCTCGAAGCTTTCTTT.

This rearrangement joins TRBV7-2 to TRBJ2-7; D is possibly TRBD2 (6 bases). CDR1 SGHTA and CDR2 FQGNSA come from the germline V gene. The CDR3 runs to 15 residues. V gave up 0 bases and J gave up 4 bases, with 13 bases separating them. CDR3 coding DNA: TGTGCCAGCAGCTTAGCGGCGGGAAGGGTGTACGAGCAGTACTTC. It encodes CASSLAAGRVYEQYF.

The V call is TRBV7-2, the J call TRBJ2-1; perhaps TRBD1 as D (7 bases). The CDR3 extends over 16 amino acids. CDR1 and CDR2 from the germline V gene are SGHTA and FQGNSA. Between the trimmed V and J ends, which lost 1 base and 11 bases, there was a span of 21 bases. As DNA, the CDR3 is TGTGCCAGCAGCTTAGAGAGGGGGCCTAAGGGAGGAAAGCAGTTCTTC. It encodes CASSLERGPKGGKQFF.

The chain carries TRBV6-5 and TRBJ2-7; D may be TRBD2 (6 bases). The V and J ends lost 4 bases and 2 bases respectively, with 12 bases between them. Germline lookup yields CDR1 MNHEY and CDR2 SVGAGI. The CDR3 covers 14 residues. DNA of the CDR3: TGTGCCAGCAGTTCTCCTAGCGAAGCCTACGAGCAGTACTTC. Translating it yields CASSSPSEAYEQYF.

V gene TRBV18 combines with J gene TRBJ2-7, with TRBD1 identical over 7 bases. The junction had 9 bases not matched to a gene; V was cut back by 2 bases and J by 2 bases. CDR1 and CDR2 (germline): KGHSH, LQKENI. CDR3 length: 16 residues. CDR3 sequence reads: CASSPYGADRTYEQYF. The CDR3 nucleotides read TGTGCCAGCTCACCATACGGAGCGGACAGGACCTACGAGCAGTACTTC.

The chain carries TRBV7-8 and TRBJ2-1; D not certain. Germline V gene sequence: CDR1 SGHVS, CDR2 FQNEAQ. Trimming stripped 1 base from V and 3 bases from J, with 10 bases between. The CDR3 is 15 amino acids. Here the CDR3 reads CASSLELVGYNEQFF. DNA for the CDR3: TGTGCCAGCAGCTTAGAGCTCGTCGGCTACAATGAGCAGTTCTTC.

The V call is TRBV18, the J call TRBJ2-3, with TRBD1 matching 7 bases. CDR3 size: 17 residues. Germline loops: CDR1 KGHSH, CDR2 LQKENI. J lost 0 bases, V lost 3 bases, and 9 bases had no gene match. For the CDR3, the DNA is TGTGCCAGCTCACCTCCGGAGACAGGGAGCAGCACAGATACGCAGTATTTT. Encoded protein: CASSPPETGSSTDTQYF.

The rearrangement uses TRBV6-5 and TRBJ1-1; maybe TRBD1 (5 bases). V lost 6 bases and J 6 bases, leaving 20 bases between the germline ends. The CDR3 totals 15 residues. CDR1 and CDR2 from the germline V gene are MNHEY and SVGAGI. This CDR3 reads CASSSIGVLGAEAFF. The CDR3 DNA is TGTGCCAGCAGCTCTATAGGGGTTTTAGGGGCTGAAGCTTTCTTT.

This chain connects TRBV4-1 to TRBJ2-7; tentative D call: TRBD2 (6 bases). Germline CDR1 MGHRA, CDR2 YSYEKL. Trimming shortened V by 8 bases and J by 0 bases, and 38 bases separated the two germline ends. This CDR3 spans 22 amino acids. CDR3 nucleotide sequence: TGCGCCAGCTCCCTGCGGGAAGGCTGGACCCGTGACGGCGCGGGGAGCTCCTACGAGCAGTACTTC. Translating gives CASSLREGWTRDGAGSSYEQYF.

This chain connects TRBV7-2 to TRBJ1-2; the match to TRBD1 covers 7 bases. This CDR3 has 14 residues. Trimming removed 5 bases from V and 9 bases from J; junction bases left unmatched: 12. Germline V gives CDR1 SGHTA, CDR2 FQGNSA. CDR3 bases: TGTGCCAGCAGCCCCCGGGCAGGGGGGACACGCTACACCTTC. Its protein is CASSPRAGGTRYTF.

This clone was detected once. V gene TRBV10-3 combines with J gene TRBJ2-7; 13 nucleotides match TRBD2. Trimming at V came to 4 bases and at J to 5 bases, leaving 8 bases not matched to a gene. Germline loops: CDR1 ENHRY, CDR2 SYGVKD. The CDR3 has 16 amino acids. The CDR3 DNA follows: TGTGCCATCAGTGGGACTAGCGGGAGTGGGGGCGACGAGCAGTACTTC. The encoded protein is CAISGTSGSGGDEQYF.

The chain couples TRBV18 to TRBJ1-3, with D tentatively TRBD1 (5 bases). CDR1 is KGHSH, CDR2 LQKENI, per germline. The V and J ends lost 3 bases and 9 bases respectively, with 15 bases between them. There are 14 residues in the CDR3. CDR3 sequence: CASSPQGPISTIYF. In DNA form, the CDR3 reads TGTGCCAGCTCACCGCAGGGTCCAATAAGCACCATATATTTT.

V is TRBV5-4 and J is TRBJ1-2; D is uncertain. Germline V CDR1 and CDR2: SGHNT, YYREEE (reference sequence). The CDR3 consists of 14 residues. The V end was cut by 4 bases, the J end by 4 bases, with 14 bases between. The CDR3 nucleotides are TGTGCCAGCAGCCCCCGAAACGGAGCCTATGGCTACACCTTC. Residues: CASSPRNGAYGYTF.

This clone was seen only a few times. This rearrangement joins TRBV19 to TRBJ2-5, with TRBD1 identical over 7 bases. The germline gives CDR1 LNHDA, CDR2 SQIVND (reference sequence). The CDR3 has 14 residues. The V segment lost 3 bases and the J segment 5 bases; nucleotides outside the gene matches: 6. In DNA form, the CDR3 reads TGTGCCAGTAGTATGGGACAGCCCCATGAGACCCAGTACTTC. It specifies CASSMGQPHETQYF.

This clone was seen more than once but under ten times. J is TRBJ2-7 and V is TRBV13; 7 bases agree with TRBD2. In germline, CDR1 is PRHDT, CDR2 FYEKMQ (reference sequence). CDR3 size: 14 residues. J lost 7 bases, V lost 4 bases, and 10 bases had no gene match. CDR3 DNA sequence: TGTGCCAGCAGCTGGGGGACTACGAGCGGGGAGCAGTACTTC. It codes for CASSWGTTSGEQYF.

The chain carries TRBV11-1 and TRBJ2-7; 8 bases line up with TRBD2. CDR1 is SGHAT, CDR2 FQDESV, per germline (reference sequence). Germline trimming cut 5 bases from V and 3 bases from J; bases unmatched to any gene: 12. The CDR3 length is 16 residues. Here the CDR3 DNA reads TGTGCCAGCAGCACCCAAAGCGGTAGCGGGAACTACGAGCAGTACTTC. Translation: CASSTQSGSGNYEQYF.

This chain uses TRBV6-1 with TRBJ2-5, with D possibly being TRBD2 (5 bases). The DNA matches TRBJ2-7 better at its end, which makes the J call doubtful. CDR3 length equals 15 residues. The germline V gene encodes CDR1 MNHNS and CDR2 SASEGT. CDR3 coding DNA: TGTGCCAGCACAAGTGGTGCTAGCTACTCCTACGAGCAGTACTTC. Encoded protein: CASTSGASYSYEQYF.

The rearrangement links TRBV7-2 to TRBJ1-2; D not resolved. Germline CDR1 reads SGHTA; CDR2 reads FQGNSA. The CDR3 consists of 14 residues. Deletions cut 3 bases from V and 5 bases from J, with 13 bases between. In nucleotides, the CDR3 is TGTGCCAGCAGCTTGGGCGACAATGGGTATGGCTACACCTTC. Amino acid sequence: CASSLGDNGYGYTF.

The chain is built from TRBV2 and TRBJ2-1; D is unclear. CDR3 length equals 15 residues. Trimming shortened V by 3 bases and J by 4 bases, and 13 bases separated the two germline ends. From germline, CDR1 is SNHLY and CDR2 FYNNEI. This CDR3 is CASSDLLLRYNEQFF. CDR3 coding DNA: TGTGCCAGCAGTGACCTCCTACTGCGGTACAATGAGCAGTTCTTC.

CDR3 loop: CASSPRSETNYGYTF. The CDR3, as DNA: TGCGCCAGCAGCCCCCGGTCCGAAACTAACTATGGCTACACCTTC. V and J are TRBV4-1 and TRBJ1-2; D gene ambiguous. V dropped 4 bases and J dropped 0 bases, with 12 bases sitting between them. This CDR3 comprises 15 residues. Germline V lookup: CDR1 MGHRA, CDR2 YSYEKL.

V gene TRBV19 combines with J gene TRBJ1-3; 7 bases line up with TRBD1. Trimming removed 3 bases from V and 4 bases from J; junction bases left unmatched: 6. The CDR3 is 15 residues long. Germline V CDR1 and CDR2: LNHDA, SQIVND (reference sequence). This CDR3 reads CASSIGGGAGNTIYF. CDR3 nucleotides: TGTGCCAGTAGTATTGGAGGGGGCGCGGGAAACACCATATATTTT.